These 21 T cell receptor beta chains came from one sample sequenced in a study of human T cells and chemical hapten exposure. TCRdb used MiXCR to reprocess the RACE reads, holding one entry per CDR3 protein. The sample carries tens of thousands of distinct CDR3 sequences, 6% to 9% recorded once. Specified time point: patch test 1, 2 weeks after DPC sensitization. Regarding treatment: therapeutic diphenylcyclopropenone sensitization with weekly scalp DPC. This sample comprised whole blood, obtained in connection with sensitization to the hapten diphenylcyclopropenone (DPC). The source of these receptors is a woman aged 30 to 39 with alopecia areata. Some clones in this sample may be carry-over from other donors' samples.

This clonotype was seen repeatedly, ten times or more. The V call is TRBV15, the J call TRBJ1-3; no clear D. Germline V gene lookup returns CDR1 LNHNV and CDR2 YYDKDF (reference sequence). Trimming took off 3 bases at V and 2 bases at J, with 11 bases between the two ends. The CDR3 is 15 amino acids. The CDR3 protein is CATSRGYSPGNTIYF. CDR3 bases: TGTGCCACCAGCAGGGGTTACTCCCCTGGAAACACCATATATTTT.

V and J are TRBV7-6 and TRBJ2-3; 7 positions match TRBD2. Germline CDR1 reads SGHVS; CDR2 reads FNYEAQ. V lost 5 bases, J lost 8 bases, and 10 bases stayed unmatched. There are 14 residues in the CDR3. The CDR3 DNA is TGTGCCAGCAGCCCGGCCCTCTCGGGAGGTACGCAGTATTTT. Translated, it gives CASSPALSGGTQYF.

The V call is TRBV10-3, the J call TRBJ2-5; 7 bases map to TRBD1. The CDR3 extends over 17 amino acids. The J segment lost 5 bases and the V segment lost 4 bases, leaving 16 bases of the junction unmatched. CDR1 and CDR2 (germline): ENHRY, SYGVKD. CDR3 DNA sequence: TGTGCCATCAGTGGGGCTCCGGGGACAGCACCTAGGGAGACCCAGTACTTC. Encoded protein: CAISGAPGTAPRETQYF.

This clonotype was seen at least ten times. The chain carries TRBV10-3 and TRBJ2-7; D remains unclear. The CDR3 is 14 amino acids. Germline-derived CDR1 and CDR2 are ENHRY and SYGVKD. The V end lost 0 bases, the J end lost 5 bases, and 11 bases lay between the germline ends. DNA for the CDR3: TGTGCCATCAGTGAGTCGAGATTAACCGACGAGCAGTACTTC. This translates into CAISESRLTDEQYF.

The table lists this clonotype with a few counts. The chain links TRBV12-3 or TRBV12-4 to TRBJ1-1, with a tentative D call TRBD1 (6 bases). Trimming shortened V by 5 bases and J by 1 base, and 11 bases separated the two germline ends. The CDR3 runs to 14 residues. DNA of the CDR3: TGTGCCAGCAGTATCCGGACAGCGAACACTGAAGCTTTCTTT. It is translated as CASSIRTANTEAFF.

This chain uses TRBV18 with TRBJ1-1, with no clear D. The CDR3 covers 16 residues. Deletions cut 0 bases from V and 3 bases from J, with 14 bases between. Germline values: CDR1 KGHSH, CDR2 LQKENI. Here the CDR3 reads CASSPPPYLVDTEAFF. The CDR3 nucleotides read TGTGCCAGCTCACCACCGCCCTACCTGGTAGACACTGAAGCTTTCTTT.

This clonotype was seen many times. This chain joins TRBV4-2 and TRBJ2-3; the match to TRBD2 covers 9 bases. V lost 4 bases, J lost 2 bases, and 7 bases stayed unmatched. This CDR3 region has 16 residues. Germline V CDR1 and CDR2: LGHNA, YNFKEQ. CDR3 amino acids: CASSLRSGGFTDTQYF. The DNA of the CDR3 is TGTGCCAGCAGCCTACGTAGCGGGGGATTCACAGATACGCAGTATTTT.

This clonotype was seen a handful of times. The V call is TRBV5-1, the J call TRBJ1-1, with a weak D call TRBD1 (5 bases). The V gene lost 5 bases and the J gene lost 4 bases, with 18 bases spanning the gap. CDR3 length equals 15 residues. Germline CDR1 and CDR2: SGHRS and YFSETQ. The CDR3 protein is CASRMGGEASTEAFF. In DNA form, the CDR3 reads TGCGCCAGCAGGATGGGAGGGGAGGCCAGCACTGAAGCTTTCTTT.

This clonotype was observed at least ten times. This chain connects TRBV9 to TRBJ2-3; no clear D gene. The CDR3 has 12 residues. From germline, CDR1 is SGDLS and CDR2 YYNGEE. V was trimmed by 4 bases and J by 2 bases, leaving 5 bases between them. In nucleotides, the CDR3 is TGTGCCAGCAGCCCTGACACAGATACGCAGTATTTT. It encodes CASSPDTDTQYF.

This rearrangement joins TRBV4-1 to TRBJ1-3; weak D call: TRBD1 (6 bases). Germline values: CDR1 MGHRA, CDR2 YSYEKL. This CDR3 has 17 amino acids. V was trimmed by 1 base and J by 0 bases, leaving 13 bases between them. The CDR3 DNA reads TGCGCCAGCAGCCAAGTCTGGGACACGATCTCTGGAAACACCATATATTTT. This encodes CASSQVWDTISGNTIYF.

This clonotype was counted at least ten times. The chain combines TRBV10-3 with TRBJ2-3; 10 nucleotides match TRBD2. The CDR3 covers 16 residues. In germline, CDR1 is ENHRY, CDR2 SYGVKD. Trimming cost V 1 base and J 1 base; bases outside gene matches: 2. The CDR3: CAISEWTSGRTDTQYF. The CDR3 nucleotides are TGTGCCATCAGTGAGTGGACTAGCGGCCGCACAGATACGCAGTATTTT.

The CDR3 protein is CSGDVAGTDTQYF. The CDR3 nucleotides are TGCAGCGGAGATGTAGCGGGCACAGATACGCAGTATTTT. V and J are TRBV29-1 and TRBJ2-3, with D possibly being TRBD2 (6 bases). The CDR3 loop spans 13 amino acids. Germline-derived CDR1 and CDR2 are SQVTM and ANQGSEA. The germline V and J ends were trimmed by 7 bases and 1 base, with 12 bases remaining between them.

This clonotype was counted many times. V is TRBV29-1 and J is TRBJ2-7; 9 bases map to TRBD1. V shed 7 bases, J shed 5 bases, and the junction held 6 bases outside the gene matches. CDR3 size: 12 residues. Germline V gives CDR1 SQVTM, CDR2 ANQGSEA. As DNA, the CDR3 is TGCAGCGCTCGGGACAGGGTGGACGAGCAGTACTTC. Its translation: CSARDRVDEQYF.

This clonotype was observed at least ten times. J is TRBJ1-3 and V is TRBV12-3 or TRBV12-4, with D possibly TRBD1 on 5 matching bases. V lost 6 bases to trimming and J lost 0 bases, with 15 bases between them. The CDR3 contains 16 residues. The chain's CDR3 is CASSSFGGSSGNTIYF. The CDR3 nucleotides are TGTGCCAGCAGCTCCTTTGGGGGGAGCTCTGGAAACACCATATATTTT.

This chain links TRBV29-1 with TRBJ1-2; no firm D call. CDR3 size: 11 residues. The V and J ends lost 4 bases and 8 bases respectively, with 11 bases between them. Per germline, CDR1 SQVTM and CDR2 ANQGSEA. The CDR3 sequence is CSVGVSGGYTF. The CDR3 DNA reads as TGCAGCGTTGGCGTGTCTGGCGGCTACACCTTC. The full variable domain, rest sourced from reference TRBV29-1 and TRBJ1-2, is SAVISQKPSRDICQRGTSLTIQCQVDSQVTMMFWYRQQPGQSLTLIATANQGSEATYESGFVIDKFPISRPNLTFSTLTVSNMSPEDSSIYLCSVGVSGGYTFGSGTRLTVV.

Comments on this clonotype: An end of the junction differs from the germline gene, which may be a read error. The chain joins TRBV5-1 to TRBJ1-5, with D possibly matching TRBD1 (5 bases). This CDR3 region has 14 residues. The germline V gene has CDR1 SGHRS and CDR2 YFSETQ. In nucleotides, the CDR3 is TGCACCAGCAGCTTGGGGGGGTACAATCAGCCCCAGCATTTT. It encodes CTSSLGGYNQPQHF.

The rearrangement uses TRBV4-1 and TRBJ2-1, with D maybe TRBD2 (6 bases). Per the germline V gene, CDR1 is MGHRA and CDR2 is YSYEKL. This CDR3 has 14 residues. V was clipped by 0 bases and J by 10 bases, with 13 bases between them. The CDR3 reads CASSQDLRGGEQFF. As DNA, the CDR3 is TGCGCCAGCAGCCAAGATTTGCGGGGAGGCGAGCAGTTCTTC.

This clonotype was seen repeatedly, ten times or more. V gene TRBV5-1 combines with J gene TRBJ2-5; D is tentatively TRBD1 or TRBD2 (5 bases each). CDR1 SGHRS and CDR2 YFSETQ come from the germline V gene. Trimming removed 0 bases at V and 0 bases at J, with 21 bases between. The length of the CDR3 is 19 residues. CDR3 bases: TGCGCCAGCAGCTTGGAGGGGACCCAAGCGGTGTACAACCAAGAGACCCAGTACTTC. Translating gives CASSLEGTQAVYNQETQYF.

The rearrangement joins TRBV5-5 to TRBJ1-6, with D uncertain. This CDR3 has 16 amino acids. The ends were cut back, 1 base at V and 7 bases at J, with 15 bases in the middle. In germline, CDR1 is SGHKS, CDR2 YYEKEE (reference sequence). The chain's CDR3 is CASSLFLLPQNSPLHF. The CDR3 coding sequence is TGTGCCAGCAGCTTGTTTTTACTACCGCAGAATTCACCCCTCCACTTT.

The chain couples TRBV7-9 to TRBJ2-1; D call uncertain. Trimming removed 1 base at V and 10 bases at J, with 14 bases between. The V gene's germline CDR1 is SEHNR and CDR2 FQNEAQ (reference sequence). This CDR3 comprises 14 residues. The CDR3 bases are TGTGCCAGCAGCTTAGGCCTGTCAGCGCGGGAGCAGTTCTTC. Protein product: CASSLGLSAREQFF.

This sequence joins TRBV10-3 and TRBJ1-5, with 8 bases aligning to TRBD1. Unmatched junction bases numbered 5, after V lost 10 bases and J lost 0 bases. The CDR3 is 14 amino acids. In germline, CDR1 is ENHRY, CDR2 SYGVKD. The CDR3: CATWTGNSNQPQHF. The CDR3, as DNA: TGTGCCACGTGGACAGGGAATAGCAATCAGCCCCAGCATTTT.